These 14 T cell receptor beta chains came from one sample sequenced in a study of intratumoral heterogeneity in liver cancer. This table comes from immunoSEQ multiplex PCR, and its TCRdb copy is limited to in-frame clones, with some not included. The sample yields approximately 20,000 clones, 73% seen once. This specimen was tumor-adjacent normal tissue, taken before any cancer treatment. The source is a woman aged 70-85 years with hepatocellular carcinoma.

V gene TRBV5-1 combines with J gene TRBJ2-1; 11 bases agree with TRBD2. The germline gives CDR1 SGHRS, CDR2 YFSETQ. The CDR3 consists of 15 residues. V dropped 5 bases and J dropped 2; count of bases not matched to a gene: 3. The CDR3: CASSQLAGAYNEQFF. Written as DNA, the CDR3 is TGCGCCAGCAGTCAACTAGCGGGGGCCTACAATGAGCAGTTCTTC.

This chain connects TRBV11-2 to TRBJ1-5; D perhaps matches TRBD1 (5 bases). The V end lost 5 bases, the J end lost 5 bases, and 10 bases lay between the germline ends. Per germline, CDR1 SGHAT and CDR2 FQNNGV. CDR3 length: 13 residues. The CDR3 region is CASSPSTDQPQHF. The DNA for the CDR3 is TGTGCCAGCAGCCCATCGACAGATCAGCCCCAGCATTTT.

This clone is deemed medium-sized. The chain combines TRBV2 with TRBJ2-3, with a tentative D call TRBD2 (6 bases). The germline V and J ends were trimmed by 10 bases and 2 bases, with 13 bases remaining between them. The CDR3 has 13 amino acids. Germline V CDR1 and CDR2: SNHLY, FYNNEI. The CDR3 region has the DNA TGTGCCATACTGACTAGTCTCACAGATACGCAGTATTTT. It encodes CAILTSLTDTQYF.

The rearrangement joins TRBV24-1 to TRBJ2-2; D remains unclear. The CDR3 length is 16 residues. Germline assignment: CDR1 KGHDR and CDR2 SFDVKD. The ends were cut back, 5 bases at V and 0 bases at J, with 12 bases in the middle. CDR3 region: CATSGPLGTNTGELFF. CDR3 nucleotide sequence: TGTGCCACCAGTGGTCCGCTGGGTACGAACACCGGGGAGCTGTTTTTT.

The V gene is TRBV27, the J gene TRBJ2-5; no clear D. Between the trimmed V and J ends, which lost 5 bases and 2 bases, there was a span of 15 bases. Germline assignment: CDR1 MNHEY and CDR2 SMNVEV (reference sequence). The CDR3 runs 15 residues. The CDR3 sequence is CASSPTPQVQETQYF. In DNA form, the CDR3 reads TGTGCCAGCAGTCCTACCCCCCAGGTACAAGAGACCCAGTACTTC.

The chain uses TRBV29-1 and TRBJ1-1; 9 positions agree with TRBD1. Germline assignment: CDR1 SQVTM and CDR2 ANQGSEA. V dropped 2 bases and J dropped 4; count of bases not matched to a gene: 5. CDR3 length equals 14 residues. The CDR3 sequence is CSVETPQGATEAFF. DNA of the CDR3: TGCAGCGTTGAAACCCCACAGGGGGCCACTGAAGCTTTCTTT.

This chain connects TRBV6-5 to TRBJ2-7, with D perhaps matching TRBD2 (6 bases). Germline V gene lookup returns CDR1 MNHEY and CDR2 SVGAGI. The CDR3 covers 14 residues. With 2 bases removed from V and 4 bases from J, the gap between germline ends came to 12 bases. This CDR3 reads CASSYSPGEYEQYF. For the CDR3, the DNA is TGTGCCAGCAGTTACAGCCCGGGAGAATACGAGCAGTACTTC.

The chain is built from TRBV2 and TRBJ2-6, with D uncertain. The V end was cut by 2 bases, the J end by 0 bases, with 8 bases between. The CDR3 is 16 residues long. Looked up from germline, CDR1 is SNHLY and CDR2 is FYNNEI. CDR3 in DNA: TGTGCCAGCAGTGAAAGCCGACCCTCTGGGGCCAACGTCCTGACTTTC. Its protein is CASSESRPSGANVLTF.

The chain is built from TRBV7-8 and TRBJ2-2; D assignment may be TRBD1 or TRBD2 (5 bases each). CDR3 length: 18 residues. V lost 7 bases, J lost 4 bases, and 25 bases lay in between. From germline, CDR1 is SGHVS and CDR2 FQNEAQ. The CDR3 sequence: CASTLYESGRRITGELFF. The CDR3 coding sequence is TGTGCCAGCACCCTTTACGAATCGGGACGGCGAATCACCGGGGAGCTGTTTTTT.

The CDR3 protein is CSAIGGWEQFF. DNA for the CDR3: TGCAGTGCTATCGGGGGTTGGGAGCAGTTCTTC. The chain uses TRBV20-1 and TRBJ2-1; a weak D match, TRBD2 (6 bases). The CDR3 covers 11 residues. Looked up from germline, CDR1 is DFQATT and CDR2 is SNEGSKA (reference sequence). Deletions cut 4 bases from V and 10 bases from J, with 11 bases between.

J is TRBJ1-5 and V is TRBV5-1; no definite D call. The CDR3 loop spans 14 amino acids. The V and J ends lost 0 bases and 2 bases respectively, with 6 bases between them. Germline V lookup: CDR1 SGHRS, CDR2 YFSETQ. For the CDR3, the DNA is TGCGCCAGCAGCTTGGGTACAGGCAATCAGCCCCAGCATTTT. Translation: CASSLGTGNQPQHF. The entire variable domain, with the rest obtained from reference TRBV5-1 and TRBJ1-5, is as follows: KAGVTQTPRYLIKTRGQQVTLSCSPISGHRSVSWYQQTPGQGLQFLFEYFSETQRNKGNFPGRFSGRQFSNSRSEMNVSTLELGDSALYLCASSLGTGNQPQHFGDGTRLSIL.

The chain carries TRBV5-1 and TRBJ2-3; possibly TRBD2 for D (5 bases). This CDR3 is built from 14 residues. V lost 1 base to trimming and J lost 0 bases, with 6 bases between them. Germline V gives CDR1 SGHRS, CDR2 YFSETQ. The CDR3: CASSLRTSTDTQYF. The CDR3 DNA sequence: TGCGCCAGCAGCTTGAGGACTAGCACAGATACGCAGTATTTT. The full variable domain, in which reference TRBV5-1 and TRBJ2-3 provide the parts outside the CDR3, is KAGVTQTPRYLIKTRGQQVTLSCSPISGHRSVSWYQQTPGQGLQFLFEYFSETQRNKGNFPGRFSGRQFSNSRSEMNVSTLELGDSALYLCASSLRTSTDTQYFGPGTRLTVL.

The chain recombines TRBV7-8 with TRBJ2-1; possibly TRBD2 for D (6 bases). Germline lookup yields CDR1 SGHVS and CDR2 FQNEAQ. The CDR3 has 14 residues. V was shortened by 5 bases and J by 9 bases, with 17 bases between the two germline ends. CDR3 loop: CASSPGRGISEQFF. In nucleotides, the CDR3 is TGTGCCAGCAGCCCCGGACGGGGGATTAGTGAGCAGTTCTTC.

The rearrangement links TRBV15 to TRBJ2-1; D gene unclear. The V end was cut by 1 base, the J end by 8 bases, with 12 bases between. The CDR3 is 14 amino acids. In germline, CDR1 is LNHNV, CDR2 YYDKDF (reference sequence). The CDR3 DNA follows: TGTGCCACCAGCAGAGGTCAGCCGACGGATGAGCAGTTCTTC. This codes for CATSRGQPTDEQFF.